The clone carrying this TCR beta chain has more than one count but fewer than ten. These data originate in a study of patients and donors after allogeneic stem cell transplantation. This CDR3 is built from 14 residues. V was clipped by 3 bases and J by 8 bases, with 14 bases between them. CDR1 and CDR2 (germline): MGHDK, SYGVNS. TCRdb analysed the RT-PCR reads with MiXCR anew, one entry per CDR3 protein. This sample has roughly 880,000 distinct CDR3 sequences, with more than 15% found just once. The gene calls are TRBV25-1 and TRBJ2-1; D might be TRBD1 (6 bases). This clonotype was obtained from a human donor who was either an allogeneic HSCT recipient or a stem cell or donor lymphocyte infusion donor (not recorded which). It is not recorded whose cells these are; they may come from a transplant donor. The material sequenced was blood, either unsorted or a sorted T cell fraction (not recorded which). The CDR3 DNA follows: TGTGCCAGCAGTGACCTTGGCACAGGGTATGAGCAGTTCTTC. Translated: CASSDLGTGYEQFF. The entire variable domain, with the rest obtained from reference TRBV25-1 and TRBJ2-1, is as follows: EADIYQTPRYLVIGTGKKITLECSQTMGHDKMYWYQQDPGMELHLIHYSYGVNSTEKGDLSSESTVSRIRTEHFPLTLESARPSHTSQYLCASSDLGTGYEQFFGPGTRLTVL.